This TCR beta chain was recovered during a study of cytomegalovirus exposure and HLA in healthy donors (TCRdb year 2017). As for the study more broadly: In an earlier analysis of roughly 500 of the donors, 250 to 350 Gb of sequence data and 90 million to 130 million unique TCR beta sequences from approximately 180 million T cells were reported. Alongside the repertoire data, information on donor age, sex, ethnicity and CMV serostatus was compiled. In a later genetic analysis, genome-wide SNP genotypes for 398 of the 666 donors were used, and that subset was treated as a discovery cohort. To predict cytomegalovirus infection status, the study brought together high-throughput TCR immunosequencing, statistical association of individual TCRs with disease status, and machine learning. On average, 235,054 unique TCR beta nucleotide sequences were sequenced per donor among some 430 genotyped donors of the cohort, with roughly 18% of those sequences being non-productive. Because of strong linkage in the cohort, roughly five DR-DQ haplotypes were treated as single units for association and clustering. In a later analysis, previously published TCR beta repertoires from roughly 710 donors were re-analyzed and high-resolution HLA genotyping was added so that TCR occurrence patterns could be studied. About 280 gigabases of sequencing data and tens of millions of unique TCR sequences were included in an early release covering about 620 HLA-typed donors. Rather than drawing on any new phenotypic data, the later analysis identified candidate immune exposures from TCR beta sequences and the way those sequences occurred across donors. All discovery cohort repertoires had been generated on a single sequencing platform. The number of typed donors differed by locus: roughly 629-640 for A, B, C, DRB1 and DQB1; 500 to 550 for DQA1; 606 for DPA1; and some 430 for DPB1. In an earlier analysis of about 590 of the donors, high-throughput TCR beta sequencing was used to judge whether each TCR beta V gene segment behaved as functional or pseudogenic. The study aimed to test whether cataloging public T cell receptors could reveal signatures of past pathogen exposure. HLA typing included class I and class II loci at four-digit resolution. In addition to the first cohort of 650 to 800 subjects, a separate validation cohort of 120 different subjects was used. The study profiled the T cell repertoires of about 640 subjects by immunosequencing and related them to cytomegalovirus serostatus. The genetic ancestry cluster associated with self-reported Caucasian donors included 81% of the approximately 410 genotyped donors. Broader findings and caveats from the paper: Immune exposure information for the cohort was limited to CMV serostatus. In a later analysis, TCR association rates were found to vary across HLA loci, with the most associated TCRs seen for DRB1 alleles and the fewest for HLA-C alleles. Broadly in line with IMGT annotations, most TCR beta V segments showed up in productive rearrangements about 90% or about 30% of the time in an earlier analysis of around 550 of the donors. According to a later analysis, most CMV-associated TCR beta chains appeared to be HLA-restricted, and the HLA associations seemed to be driven largely by CMV exposure. The authors suggested that the approach could potentially be generalized to other disease states and immunological phenotypes. A further reported finding was that TCR beta sequences accurately predicted the HLA-A and HLA-B alleles for most subjects in the first cohort. The study gave a list of 150 to 200 TCR beta chains associated with cytomegalovirus. This cohort had only TCR beta chains sequenced, and the lack of alpha or paired-chain data limited which features could be detected. Correlated functional status among segregating V segments might be attributable to linkage disequilibrium, but an unknown experimental factor could not be ruled out. When HLA alleles, especially DR and DQ, strongly co-occurred, attributing TCR associations to individual alleles was difficult. Compared with equally common non-associated chains, HLA-associated TCR beta chains in a later analysis were more clonally expanded and had lower generation probabilities. In a later genetic analysis, fewer N-insertions in productive TCRs were reported among donors in an Asian-associated ancestry cluster than the approximately 670-donor mean. A later analysis reported that several top co-occurrence clusters appeared linked to parvovirus B19, influenza, CMV and Epstein-Barr virus. Cytomegalovirus status was reported to be diagnosed by the classifier with high specificity and sensitivity in both the original and validation cohorts. A later analysis associated about 17,000 TCR beta sequences with specific HLA alleles at a false discovery rate of 0.05. An association between a missense DCLRE1C variant and V-gene and J-gene trimming of TCR beta chains was found in a later genetic analysis and replicated in an independent cohort. A group of highly shared sequence variants was considered likely to be a technical artifact of the sequencing pipeline. Across donors, most TCR sequences were observed very rarely, whereas some public TCRs were present in many individuals. Presence/absence analyses assumed roughly uniform sequencing depth across donors, an assumption that may not hold. In vitro tests confirmed that a few of the cytomegalovirus-associated TCR beta chains recognize cytomegalovirus antigens. Because counts were too low, seventeen rarely observed V segments, including chromosome 9 orphons, were excluded from the earlier analysis of around 590 of the donors. HLA typing was unavailable for some donors at each locus, so association tests used only the typed subset. Some IMGT-functional V segments, including TRBV6-2 and TRBV6-3, could not be told apart with the 87-base-pair reads, so those segments were excluded.

In total, over 600 healthy bone marrow donors made up the cohort. Cohort members were all nominally healthy when sampled, although unrecorded immune exposures were likely present. The donor was CMV seronegative and belonged to the group of over 300 seronegative cohort members. A peripheral blood sample was provided by each donor, and peripheral blood mononuclear cells were used for TCR beta sequencing. The Qiagen DNeasy Blood Extraction Kit was used to extract genomic DNA from the blood cell samples. The CDR3 measures 14 amino acids from cysteine to phenylalanine. The retained sequence is limited to the CDR3, 42 bases, with the frame set at the first base. CDR1 is given as SGHAT and CDR2 as FQNNGV, both from the germline V gene. The junction shows trimming of 2 bases on V and 5 bases on J, and the gene matches do not reach 2 bases of it. Details on this clone: Its binding antigen is unknown. Per-base quality was not reported, and no clone a single base away is much larger than it.

Library prep was done by the immunoSEQ multiplex PCR assay. The multiplex PCR relied on a mix of 60 forward primers for TCR Vbeta segments and 13 reverse primers for TCR Jbeta segments. The CDR3 region of rearranged TCR beta genes was amplified from genomic DNA with a multiplex PCR assay. On the Illumina HiSeq System, the amplified TCR beta libraries were sequenced as 87-base-pair reads. Per the original workflow: Across the 666 repertoires, a later analysis counted 80 million or so unique TCR beta chains, around 11 million of which were shared by at least two donors. To remove PCR and sequencing errors, raw reads were error-corrected and collapsed into unique sequences using a nearest-neighbor algorithm that merged closely related sequences. To assign V, D and J gene segments, CDR3 sequences were aligned to IMGT reference sequences. For a sequence to be retained, a match of at least six nucleotides to both a V gene segment and a J gene segment was required. Rearrangements were called productive when the CDR3 lacked stop codons and stayed in frame with V and J; all others were non-productive. CDR3 was defined by IMGT convention, running from the second conserved V-encoded cysteine to the conserved J-encoded phenylalanine. The earlier analysis of a few hundred of the donors excluded sequences that lacked an unambiguous match to a single V gene segment. An earlier analysis of about 590 of the donors classified V segments as functional when productive rearrangements were above 56.7% and as segregating when the standard deviation between donors was above 5%. A statistical classification framework was built to diagnose cytomegalovirus status from the catalog of TCR beta chain sequences. In a later analysis, TCR nucleotide sequences were compared against IMGT/GENE-DB human TR gene sequences so that V and J genes could be assigned. Using the TCRdist pipeline, a later analysis assigned CDR3 sequences along with most-parsimonious VDJ recombination scenarios. In a later analysis, each TCR beta chain was defined by its CDR3 amino acid sequence together with its V-gene family, and reads lacking a unique V-gene family were excluded. As a way to deal with suspected cross-contamination and a sequencing artifact, a later analysis dropped 640 or so nucleotide sequences that were highly shared and had low generation probability. In a later analysis, a clonal expansion index was calculated for each public chain from normalized within-repertoire ranks of inferred template counts. A later analysis computed generation probabilities with a VDJ recombination model fitted to out-of-frame rearrangements, and checked the results against IGoR. In a later analysis, TCR-TCR, TCR-HLA and TCR-CMV co-occurrence was scored with hypergeometric tests, and a repertoire-size bias correction was applied to TCR pairs. A later analysis estimated false discovery rates by permuting HLA or CMV assignments 20 times. A later analysis grouped co-occurring TCRs with DBSCAN, adding TCRdist sequence similarity when clustering within HLA-allele-positive subsets. Co-occurrence clustering excluded repertoires with fewer than 30,000 or more than 120,000 public chains, plus five with anomalous nucleotide sharing. In TCRdb, the immuneACCESS table is reduced to in-frame sequences with V and J assigned. These tables do not hold every clone; where another copy was compared, an unresolved V gene accounts for under half, and the others remain unexplained. From that table come the V and J calls and clone size; the DNA was used to work out D and trimming. The sample records 200,000 or so clones, roughly 80% of which are singletons. The top ten clonotypes cover 0.2% to 0.25% of the sample.

The material sequenced was PBMCs. This TCR was sampled from a girl under 10 years old in good health and CMV-seronegative. The chain joins TRBV11-2 to TRBJ2-1; 8 bases in the junction line up with TRBD2. CDR3 protein: CASSLIAGNNEQFF. At the DNA level, the sequence is TGTGCCAGCAGCTTAATAGCGGGAAACAATGAGCAGTTCTTC.